These 21 T cell receptor delta chains share one sample of origin, sequenced in a study of Vδ1+ human thymocytes. The template was reverse-transcribed extracted RNA. CDR3 amplicons came from multiplex PCR with pooled V-gene forward and constant-region reverse primers. TCRdb repeated clone calling on the multiplex PCR reads with CATT. The sample gives 20,000 to 25,000 delta-chain clones, 8.1% of which show up once; 0.85% to 1% is in the top ten. These TCRs are of unknown antigen specificity. Study results and limitations: Highly polyclonal TRG and TRD repertoires with Gaussian CDR3 length distributions appeared in thymus.

Source material: Vdelta1+ gamma-delta thymocytes from the thymus. Regarding subset: FACS-sorted CD3+ TCRalphabeta- TCRVdelta1+ TCRVdelta2- thymocytes. The receptors here all came from a child younger than two who had congenital heart surgery.

The chain recombines TRDV1 with TRDJ1; D is ambiguous. Germline matching of the DNA provided the J gene here, since TCRdb leaves it blank. In germline, CDR1 is TSWWSYY, CDR2 QGS. This CDR3 is built from 15 residues. V was shortened by 2 bases and J by 3 bases, with 13 bases between the two germline ends. CDR3 region: CALGERREGADKLIF. CDR3 nucleotide sequence: TGTGCTCTTGGGGAAAGACGAGAAGGGGCCGATAAACTCATCTTT.

The chain joins TRDV1 to TRDJ1, with 13 bases matching TRDD3. TCRdb records no J gene; here it was assigned by comparing the DNA to germline. This CDR3 spans 22 amino acids. V trimming: 2 bases; J trimming: 6 bases; junction bases outside the gene matches: 24. Germline-derived CDR1 and CDR2 are TSWWSYY and QGS. The CDR3 is CALGEAAPTGGYAVAGAHKLIF. The CDR3 region has the DNA TGTGCTCTTGGGGAAGCGGCCCCTACTGGGGGATACGCCGTAGCAGGGGCACATAAACTCATCTTT.

With the J gene uncalled, the V gene is TRDV1; the table calls TRDD3, which could not be checked here. This CDR3 is 23 amino acids long. Germline V gene lookup returns CDR1 TSWWSYY and CDR2 QGS. The CDR3: CALGDRDLERGDNQLRDTDKLIF. The CDR3 DNA follows: TGTGCTCTTGGGGACCGCGACCTAGAGAGGGGGGACAATCAACTAAGGGACACCGATAAACTTATCTTT.

There are a few counts of this clone. The rearrangement joins TRDV1 to TRDJ1, with TRDD3 matching over 9 bases. The CDR3 covers 20 residues. V was clipped by 2 bases and J by 2 bases; unmatched bases: 18. Germline V gives CDR1 TSWWSYY, CDR2 QGS. CDR3 sequence reads: CALGESCTPTVLGETDKLIF. For the CDR3, the DNA is TGTGCTCTTGGGGAATCGTGTACCCCTACCGTACTGGGGGAGACCGATAAACTCATCTTT.

The genes are TRDV1 and TRDJ1, with 8 bases that match TRDD3. No J gene is reported in TCRdb; it was inferred here by comparing the DNA with germline. There are 17 residues in the CDR3. J gave up 3 bases and V 3 bases, and 12 bases lay outside the gene matches. Germline loops: CDR1 TSWWSYY, CDR2 QGS. The CDR3 region is CALGDASGDIWADKLIF. The CDR3 DNA sequence: TGTGCTCTTGGGGACGCCTCGGGGGATATATGGGCCGATAAACTCATCTTT.

This clone was picked up a small number of times. The rearrangement uses TRDV2 and TRDJ1, with 10 positions matching TRDD3. This CDR3 comprises 16 residues. Germline CDR1 is GEAIGNYY and CDR2 is EKD. J gave up 0 bases and V 0 bases, and 3 bases lay outside the gene matches. The DNA of the CDR3 is TGTGCCTGTGACACCGTTACTGGGGGATACACCGATAAACTCATCTTT. Its translation: CACDTVTGGYTDKLIF.

The V call is TRDV1, the J call TRDJ1; 8 bases fit TRDD3. CDR1 is TSWWSYY and CDR2 is QGS in the germline V gene. CDR3 length: 15 residues. The V gene end was trimmed by 0 bases and the J gene end by 8 bases; junction bases not matched to a gene: 8. CDR3: CALGELNWGGRKLIF. As DNA, the CDR3 is TGTGCTCTTGGGGAACTAAACTGGGGGGGAAGAAAACTCATCTTT.

This clone has more than one count but fewer than ten. The chain carries TRDV1 and TRDJ1; D is uncertain. There are 15 residues in the CDR3. The V and J ends lost 0 bases and 0 bases respectively, with 8 bases between them. The germline V gene has CDR1 TSWWSYY and CDR2 QGS. The CDR3: CALGELASYTDKLIF. The CDR3 bases are TGTGCTCTTGGGGAACTAGCGTCCTACACCGATAAACTCATCTTT.

A few counts support this clone. The genes are TRDV1 and TRDJ1; D is undetermined. V was clipped by 3 bases and J by 0 bases, with 8 bases between them. The CDR3 contains 14 residues. Germline V CDR1 and CDR2: TSWWSYY, QGS. The CDR3 nucleotides are TGTGCTCTTGGGGACCCCTGGTACACCGATAAACTCATCTTT. Its translation is CALGDPWYTDKLIF.

Details on this clone: One end of the junction is discordant with germline, which a read error may explain. This rearrangement joins TRDV1 to TRDJ1; TRDD3 matches 8 bases. TCRdb leaves out the J gene; it was filled in here by matching the DNA to germline. The CDR3 is 15 amino acids. Germline CDR1 is TSWWSYY and CDR2 is QGS. CDR3 coding DNA: TGTGCTCCTGGGGAAAGGAGCTACAGGGGATACAAACTCATCTTT. Translated, it gives CAPGERSYRGYKLIF.

No V gene was called here, but the J gene is TRDJ1; the DNA was not compared with TRDD3, the D call given in the table. There are 28 residues in the CDR3. The CDR3 DNA sequence: TGTGCTCTTGGGGAACGGAACAACGGGTCCTACGGGTTCTGGGGGATACGGGGCCGGCCCCTCTACACCGATAAACTCATCTTT. Protein: CALGERNNGSYGFWGIRGRPLYTDKLIF.

The chain links TRDV1 to TRDJ1; 7 bases are a match to TRDD2. The J gene is not listed in TCRdb, so it was assigned here from a DNA match to germline. Per the germline V gene, CDR1 is TSWWSYY and CDR2 is QGS. V shed 5 bases, J shed 0 bases, and the junction held 9 bases outside the gene matches. The CDR3 extends over 16 amino acids. The CDR3 nucleotides are TGTGCTCTTGGGTTCCAAGGCTTCCTATACACCGATAAACTCATCTTT. It translates to CALGFQGFLYTDKLIF.

The V and J genes are TRDV1 and TRDJ1, with 10 bases identical to TRDD3. Germline CDR1 reads TSWWSYY; CDR2 reads QGS. Unmatched junction bases numbered 6, after V lost 3 bases and J lost 8 bases. The CDR3 has 14 residues. The CDR3 region is CALGETSGGYKLIF. The CDR3 DNA sequence: TGTGCTCTTGGGGAGACGAGTGGGGGATACAAACTCATCTTT.

Only a few counts were recorded for this clone. The rearrangement joins TRDV1 to TRDJ1, with 9 nucleotides matching TRDD3. The CDR3 spans 23 residues. Germline V CDR1 and CDR2: TSWWSYY, QGS. The trim removed 1 base at V and 3 bases at J, leaving 27 bases unmatched. The CDR3 spells CALGEPTYFEVWGIAKAADKLIF. The DNA for the CDR3 is TGTGCTCTTGGGGAACCGACCTACTTCGAGGTATGGGGGATAGCCAAGGCGGCCGATAAACTCATCTTT.

This chain uses TRDV1 with TRDJ1; 8 nucleotides match TRDD2. V was pared by 6 bases and J by 0 bases, with 21 bases of the junction left unmatched. The CDR3 is 20 amino acids. Germline loops: CDR1 TSWWSYY, CDR2 QGS. Here the CDR3 DNA reads TGTGCTCTTGGCCTCACCGGAACTCTTCCTACGTATGACTACACCGATAAACTCATCTTT. It specifies CALGLTGTLPTYDYTDKLIF.

The chain recombines TRDV1 with TRDJ1; 12 bases fit TRDD3. Trimming removed 2 bases from V and 0 bases from J; junction bases left unmatched: 25. This CDR3 is 24 amino acids long. Per germline, CDR1 TSWWSYY and CDR2 QGS. DNA for the CDR3: TGTGCTCTTGGGGAAGGATTCCTTCCTCACCTCCGACTGGGGGATACACCGTACACCGATAAACTCATCTTT. As protein: CALGEGFLPHLRLGDTPYTDKLIF.

The chain has TRDV1 and TRDJ1, with D tentatively TRDD3 (5 bases). Trimming took 3 bases from V and 7 from J, leaving 27 bases between them. The CDR3 length is 18 residues. Germline CDR1 and CDR2: TSWWSYY and QGS. The CDR3 reads CALGDPLDLRDPTFKLIF. Written as DNA, the CDR3 is TGTGCTCTTGGGGATCCGCTAGATCTACGGGATCCGACTTTTAAACTCATCTTT.

This clone was observed a few times. V and J are TRDV1 and TRDJ1; 7 bases align to TRDD2. Per germline, CDR1 TSWWSYY and CDR2 QGS. Unmatched junction bases numbered 11, after V lost 3 bases and J lost 1 base. The CDR3 consists of 17 residues. The CDR3 nucleotides are TGTGCTCTTGGGGATATTCCTACTGACGGGGGCACCGATAAACTCATCTTT. Its translation: CALGDIPTDGGTDKLIF.

This chain links TRDV1 with TRDJ1; 10 nucleotides align to TRDD3. CDR1 and CDR2 (germline): TSWWSYY, QGS. Germline trimming cut 1 base from V and 3 bases from J; bases unmatched to any gene: 23. This CDR3 is 22 amino acids long. The CDR3, as DNA: TGTGCTCTTGGGGAACGGTCCTACAATCTGGGTTGTGGTGGGGGATACTCCGATAAACTCATCTTT. As protein: CALGERSYNLGCGGGYSDKLIF.

The J gene is TRDJ1, the V gene TRDV2; 13 bases are a match to TRDD3. The CDR3 extends over 17 amino acids. Germline trimming cut 0 bases from V and 7 bases from J; bases unmatched to any gene: 10. Per germline, CDR1 GEAIGNYY and CDR2 EKD. The DNA for the CDR3 is TGTGCCTGTGACACCCCCTGTACTGGGGGATACGGGACTAAACTCATCTTT. Residues: CACDTPCTGGYGTKLIF.

This clone was found a few times. The rearrangement links TRDV1 to TRDJ1; TRDD3 aligns across 8 bases. The V segment lost 2 bases and the J segment 10 bases; nucleotides outside the gene matches: 12. This CDR3 has 15 residues. In germline, CDR1 is TSWWSYY, CDR2 QGS. The CDR3 here is CALGERGIYWGVLIF. The CDR3 DNA reads TGTGCTCTTGGGGAAAGGGGGATATACTGGGGAGTACTCATCTTT.